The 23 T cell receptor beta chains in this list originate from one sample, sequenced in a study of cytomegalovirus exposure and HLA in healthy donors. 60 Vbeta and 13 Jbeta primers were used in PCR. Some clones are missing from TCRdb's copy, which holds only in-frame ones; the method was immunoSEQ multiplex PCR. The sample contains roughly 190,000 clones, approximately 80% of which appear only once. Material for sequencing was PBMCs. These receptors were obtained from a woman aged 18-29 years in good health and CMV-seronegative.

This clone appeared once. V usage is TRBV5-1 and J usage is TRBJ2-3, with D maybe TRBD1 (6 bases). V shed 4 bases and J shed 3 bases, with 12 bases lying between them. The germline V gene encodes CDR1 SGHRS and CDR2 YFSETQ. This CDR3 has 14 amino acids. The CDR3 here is CASSPGQLTDTQYF. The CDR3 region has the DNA TGCGCCAGCAGCCCAGGACAGCTTACAGATACGCAGTATTTT.

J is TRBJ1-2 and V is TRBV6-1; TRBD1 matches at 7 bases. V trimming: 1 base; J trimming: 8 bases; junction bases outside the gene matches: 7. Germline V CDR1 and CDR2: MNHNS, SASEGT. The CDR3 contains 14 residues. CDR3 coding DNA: TGTGCCAGCAGTGAAGACCCGACAGGGACGGGCTACACCTTC. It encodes CASSEDPTGTGYTF.

The chain's CDR3 is CASSYGQGLNEAFF. CDR3 DNA: TGCGCCAGCAGTTATGGACAGGGCCTAAATGAAGCTTTCTTT. This rearrangement joins TRBV5-1 to TRBJ1-1; the match to TRBD1 covers 8 bases. CDR1 is SGHRS, CDR2 YFSETQ, per germline. Losses at the gene ends were 5 bases for V and 7 bases for J; bases not matched to a gene: 10. This CDR3 comprises 14 residues. The full variable domain, in which reference TRBV5-1 and TRBJ1-1 provide the parts outside the CDR3, is KAGVTQTPRYLIKTRGQQVTLSCSPISGHRSVSWYQQTPGQGLQFLFEYFSETQRNKGNFPGRFSGRQFSNSRSEMNVSTLELGDSALYLCASSYGQGLNEAFFGQGTRLTVV.

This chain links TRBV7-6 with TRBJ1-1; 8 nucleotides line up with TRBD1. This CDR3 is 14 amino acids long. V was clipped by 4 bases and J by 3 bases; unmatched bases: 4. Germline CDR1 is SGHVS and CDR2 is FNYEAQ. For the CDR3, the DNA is TGTGCCAGCAGCTCCCTGGACAGGGACACTGAAGCTTTCTTT. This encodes CASSSLDRDTEAFF.

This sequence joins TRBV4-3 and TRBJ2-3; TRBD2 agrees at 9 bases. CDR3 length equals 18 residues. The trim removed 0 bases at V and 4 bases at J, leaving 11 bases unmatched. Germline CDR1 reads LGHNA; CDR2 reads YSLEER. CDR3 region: CASSQDRGSGRGADTQYF. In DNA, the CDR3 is TGCGCCAGCAGCCAAGATCGTGGTAGCGGGAGAGGGGCAGATACGCAGTATTTT.

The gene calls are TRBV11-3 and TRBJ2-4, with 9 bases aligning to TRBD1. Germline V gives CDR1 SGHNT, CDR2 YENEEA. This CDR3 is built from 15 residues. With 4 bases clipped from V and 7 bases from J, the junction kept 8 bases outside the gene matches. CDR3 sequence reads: CASSSRDRDTNIQYF. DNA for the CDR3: TGTGCCAGCAGCTCCCGGGACAGGGACACGAACATTCAGTACTTC.

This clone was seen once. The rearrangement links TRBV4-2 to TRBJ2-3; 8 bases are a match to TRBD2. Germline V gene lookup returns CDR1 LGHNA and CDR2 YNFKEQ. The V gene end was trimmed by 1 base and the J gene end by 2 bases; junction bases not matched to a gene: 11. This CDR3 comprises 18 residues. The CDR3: CASSQGYALADITDTQYF. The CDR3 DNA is TGTGCCAGCAGCCAAGGTTACGCACTAGCGGATATCACAGATACGCAGTATTTT.

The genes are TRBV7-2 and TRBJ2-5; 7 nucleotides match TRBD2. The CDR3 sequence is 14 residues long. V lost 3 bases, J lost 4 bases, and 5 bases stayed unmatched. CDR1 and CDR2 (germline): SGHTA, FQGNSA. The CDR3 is CASSFGGRGETQYF. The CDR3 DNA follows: TGTGCCAGCAGCTTCGGCGGGAGAGGAGAGACCCAGTACTTC.

As DNA, the CDR3 is TGTGCCAGCTCACCCCGACAGGGGAGTCAGTACGAGCAGTACTTC. As protein: CASSPRQGSQYEQYF. The chain joins TRBV18 to TRBJ2-7, with 8 bases that match TRBD1. Germline trimming cut 3 bases from V and 4 bases from J; bases unmatched to any gene: 8. The CDR3 spans 15 residues. The germline V gene encodes CDR1 KGHSH and CDR2 LQKENI.

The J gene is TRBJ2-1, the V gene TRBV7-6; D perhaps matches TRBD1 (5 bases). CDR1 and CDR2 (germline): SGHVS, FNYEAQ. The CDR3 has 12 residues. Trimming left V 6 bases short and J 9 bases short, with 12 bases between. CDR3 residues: CASSKWQGEQFF. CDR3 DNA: TGTGCCAGCAGTAAATGGCAGGGTGAGCAGTTCTTC.

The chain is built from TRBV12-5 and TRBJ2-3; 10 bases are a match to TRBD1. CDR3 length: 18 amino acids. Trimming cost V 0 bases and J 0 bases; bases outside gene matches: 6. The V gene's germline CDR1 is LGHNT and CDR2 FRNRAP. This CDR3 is CASGLVLRDRGSTDTQYF. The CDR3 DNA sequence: TGTGCTAGTGGTTTGGTACTCCGGGACAGGGGAAGCACAGATACGCAGTATTTT. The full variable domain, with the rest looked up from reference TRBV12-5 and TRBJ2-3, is DARVTQTPRHKVTEMGQEVTMRCQPILGHNTVFWYRQTMMQGLELLAYFRNRAPLDDSGMPKDRFSAEMPDATLATLKIQPSEPRDSAVYFCASGLVLRDRGSTDTQYFGPGTRLTVL.

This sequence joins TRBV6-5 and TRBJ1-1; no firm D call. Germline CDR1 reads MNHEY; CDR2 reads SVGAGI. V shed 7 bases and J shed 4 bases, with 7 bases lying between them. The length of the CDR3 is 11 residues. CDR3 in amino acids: CASKTGTEAFF. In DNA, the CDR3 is TGTGCCAGCAAAACGGGCACTGAAGCTTTCTTT.

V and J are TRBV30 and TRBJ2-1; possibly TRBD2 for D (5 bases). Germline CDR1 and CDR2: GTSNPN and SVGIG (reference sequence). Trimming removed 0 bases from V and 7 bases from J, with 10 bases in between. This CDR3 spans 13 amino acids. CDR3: CAWSVSGSNEQFF. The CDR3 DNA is TGTGCCTGGAGTGTGAGCGGATCAAATGAGCAGTTCTTC.

CDR3 bases: TGCGCCAGCAGCCAAGCCTGGCTAGCGGCTAGCACAGATACGCAGTATTTT. Translating gives CASSQAWLAASTDTQYF. The chain is built from TRBV4-3 and TRBJ2-3; TRBD2 matches 7 bases. Looked up from germline, CDR1 is LGHNA and CDR2 is YSLEER. CDR3 length equals 17 residues. J gave up 0 bases and V 1 base, and 7 bases lay outside the gene matches.

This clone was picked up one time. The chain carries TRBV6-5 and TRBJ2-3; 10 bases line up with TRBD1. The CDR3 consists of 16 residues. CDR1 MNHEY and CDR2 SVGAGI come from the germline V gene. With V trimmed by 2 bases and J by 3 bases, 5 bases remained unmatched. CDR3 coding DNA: TGTGCCAGCAGTTACGCCTCGGGACAGGGGACAGATACGCAGTATTTT. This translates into CASSYASGQGTDTQYF.

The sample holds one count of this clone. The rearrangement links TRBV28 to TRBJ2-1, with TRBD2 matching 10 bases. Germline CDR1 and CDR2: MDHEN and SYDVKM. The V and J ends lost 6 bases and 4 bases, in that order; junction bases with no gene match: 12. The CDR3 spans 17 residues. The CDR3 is CASSSTIGLAEYNEQFF. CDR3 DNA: TGTGCCAGCAGCTCCACAATTGGACTAGCGGAATACAATGAGCAGTTCTTC.

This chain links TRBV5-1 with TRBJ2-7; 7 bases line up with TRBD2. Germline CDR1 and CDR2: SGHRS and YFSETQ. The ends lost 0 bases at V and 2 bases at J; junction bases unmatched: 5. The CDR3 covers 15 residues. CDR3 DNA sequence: TGCGCCAGCAGCTTGGGCGGGAGAGAAACCTACGAGCAGTACTTC. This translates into CASSLGGRETYEQYF. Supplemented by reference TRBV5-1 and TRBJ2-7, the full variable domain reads KAGVTQTPRYLIKTRGQQVTLSCSPISGHRSVSWYQQTPGQGLQFLFEYFSETQRNKGNFPGRFSGRQFSNSRSEMNVSTLELGDSALYLCASSLGGRETYEQYFGPGTRLTVT.

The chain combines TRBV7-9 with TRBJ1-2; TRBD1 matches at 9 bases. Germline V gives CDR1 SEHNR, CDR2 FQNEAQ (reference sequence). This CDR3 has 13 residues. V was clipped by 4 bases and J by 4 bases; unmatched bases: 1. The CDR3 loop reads CASSSGQGYGYTF. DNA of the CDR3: TGTGCCAGCAGCTCGGGACAGGGCTATGGCTACACCTTC.

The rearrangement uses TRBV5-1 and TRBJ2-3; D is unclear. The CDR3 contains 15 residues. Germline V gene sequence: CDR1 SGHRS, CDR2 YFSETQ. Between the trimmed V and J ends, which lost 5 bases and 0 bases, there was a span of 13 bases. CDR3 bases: TGCGCCAGCAGGACTCTAATGCGAAGCACAGATACGCAGTATTTT. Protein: CASRTLMRSTDTQYF.

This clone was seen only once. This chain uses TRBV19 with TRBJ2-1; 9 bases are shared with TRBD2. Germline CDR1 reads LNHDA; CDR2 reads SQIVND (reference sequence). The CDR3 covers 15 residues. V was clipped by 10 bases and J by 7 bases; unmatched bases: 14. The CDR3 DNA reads TGTGCCACCACCCCTATTGAGGCGGGAGGGAATGAGCAGTTCTTC. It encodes CATTPIEAGGNEQFF.

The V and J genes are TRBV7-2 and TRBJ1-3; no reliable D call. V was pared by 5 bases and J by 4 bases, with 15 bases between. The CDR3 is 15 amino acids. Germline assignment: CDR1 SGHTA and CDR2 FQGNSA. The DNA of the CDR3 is TGTGCCAGCAGCCACTACCTAGAGTCCGGAAACACCATATATTTT. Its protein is CASSHYLESGNTIYF.

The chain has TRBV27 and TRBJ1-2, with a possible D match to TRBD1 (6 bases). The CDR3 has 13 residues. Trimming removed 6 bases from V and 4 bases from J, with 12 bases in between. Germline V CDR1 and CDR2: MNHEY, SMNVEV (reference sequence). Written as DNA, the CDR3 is TGTGCCAGCAGCCCGACAGGCGTCTATGGCTACACCTTC. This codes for CASSPTGVYGYTF.

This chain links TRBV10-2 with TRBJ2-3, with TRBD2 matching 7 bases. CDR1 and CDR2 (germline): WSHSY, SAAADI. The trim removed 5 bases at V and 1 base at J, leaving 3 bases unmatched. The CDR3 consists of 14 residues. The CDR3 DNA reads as TGCGCCAGCAGTTTGACTAGCCGCACAGATACGCAGTATTTT. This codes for CASSLTSRTDTQYF.